Below, 20 T cell receptor beta chains from the same sample are listed, as sequenced in a study of PD-1 blockade in classical Hodgkin lymphoma (TCRdb year 2020). The label giving this sample's time point can be read as: cycle 1 day 1 (C1D1), immediately before nivolumab initiation. Relapse after autologous stem cell transplantation had occurred in all trial patients, and cohorts A, B and C were distinguished by prior brentuximab vedotin exposure. Using a Miltenyi CD8+ T cell isolation kit, CD8+ T cells were purified from thawed PBMCs through magnetic negative selection. The library relied on the immunoSEQ multiplex PCR assay. Held by TCRdb, this immuneACCESS table contains in-frame sequences only and omits some clones. Under half of the omission traces to an unresolved V gene where checked; the cause of the rest is unknown. The sample has 25,000 to 30,000 clones on record, approximately 86% of them singletons. The ten largest clones take up 5.5% to 8.5% of the sample.

Sequences were derived from CD8+ T cells from blood, sampled at baseline. The receptors shown here come from a human donor with classical Hodgkin lymphoma.

The chain joins TRBV15 to TRBJ2-3; D is possibly TRBD2 (6 bases). Per the germline V gene, CDR1 is LNHNV and CDR2 is YYDKDF (reference sequence). The V gene lost 1 base and the J gene lost 0 bases, with 8 bases spanning the gap. The CDR3 spans 15 residues. CDR3 DNA sequence: TGTGCCACCAGCAGAGGGAGCGGGAGCACAGATACGCAGTATTTT. Its protein is CATSRGSGSTDTQYF.

V usage is TRBV13 and J usage is TRBJ2-3; D gene unclear. The CDR3 is 13 residues long. V lost 5 bases, J lost 4 bases, and 10 bases lay in between. The germline V gene has CDR1 PRHDT and CDR2 FYEKMQ (reference sequence). CDR3 amino acids: CASSPPAADTQYF. CDR3 DNA sequence: TGTGCCAGCAGCCCCCCGGCAGCAGATACGCAGTATTTT.

The gene calls are TRBV5-4 and TRBJ1-1; D gene ambiguous. Germline loops: CDR1 SGHNT, CDR2 YYREEE (reference sequence). Trimming took 4 bases from V and 0 from J, leaving 25 bases between them. The CDR3 totals 19 residues. For the CDR3, the DNA is TGTGCCAGCAGCGAGGAAGCGGTCCTACCCCTTATCATGAACACTGAAGCTTTCTTT. This gives the protein CASSEEAVLPLIMNTEAFF. Supplemented by reference TRBV5-4 and TRBJ1-1, the full variable domain reads ETGVTQSPTHLIKTRGQQVTLRCSSQSGHNTVSWYQQALGQGPQFIFQYYREEENGRGNFPPRFSGLQFPNYSSELNVNALELDDSALYLCASSEEAVLPLIMNTEAFFGQGTRLTVV.

The rearrangement joins TRBV5-1 to TRBJ2-1; TRBD2 agrees at 12 bases. CDR1 is SGHRS and CDR2 is YFSETQ in the germline V gene. The V and J ends lost 5 bases and 9 bases, in that order; junction bases with no gene match: 6. CDR3 length: 14 amino acids. As DNA, the CDR3 is TGCGCCAGCAGGCTGACTAGCGGGAGCGGTGAGCAGTTCTTC. Its translation is CASRLTSGSGEQFF.

This clone was detected only once. This chain joins TRBV25-1 and TRBJ2-6; 8 bases align to TRBD1. The germline gives CDR1 MGHDK, CDR2 SYGVNS. The CDR3 loop spans 18 amino acids. Trimming removed 4 bases from V and 0 bases from J; junction bases left unmatched: 8. The CDR3 reads CASSGVGQGFSGANVLTF. Here the CDR3 DNA reads TGTGCCAGCAGTGGCGTCGGACAGGGATTCTCTGGGGCCAACGTCCTGACTTTC.

J is TRBJ2-1 and V is TRBV7-9; 9 nucleotides match TRBD2. This CDR3 is 16 amino acids long. Trimming cost V 5 bases and J 0 bases; bases outside gene matches: 5. Per the germline V gene, CDR1 is SEHNR and CDR2 is FQNEAQ (reference sequence). DNA for the CDR3: TGTGCCAGCAGCGTGACTAGCGGTAGCTCCTACAATGAGCAGTTCTTC. Amino acids: CASSVTSGSSYNEQFF.

The chain employs TRBV15 and TRBJ2-2; tentatively, D is TRBD2 (5 bases). This CDR3 spans 17 amino acids. Trimming took off 0 bases at V and 5 bases at J, with 16 bases between the two ends. The germline V gene encodes CDR1 LNHNV and CDR2 YYDKDF (reference sequence). The CDR3 is CATSREDTRDGTGELFF. In DNA, the CDR3 is TGTGCCACCAGCAGAGAAGACACTCGGGATGGGACCGGGGAGCTGTTTTTT.

Here the CDR3 DNA reads TGTGCCAGCAGCTTGGGAGGCGGGACAATTCTTTACAATGAGCAGTTCTTC. This encodes CASSLGGGTILYNEQFF. The chain links TRBV5-6 to TRBJ2-1, with D perhaps assigned TRBD1 or TRBD2 (6 bases each). The CDR3 consists of 17 residues. Trimming took off 0 bases at V and 4 bases at J, with 17 bases between the two ends. The germline gives CDR1 SGHDT, CDR2 YYEEEE.

The chain has TRBV6-1 and TRBJ2-7; D call uncertain. Germline lookup yields CDR1 MNHNS and CDR2 SASEGT. CDR3 size: 14 residues. V was trimmed by 7 bases and J by 3 bases, leaving 16 bases between them. The CDR3 protein is CASNRGETSYEQYF. CDR3 DNA sequence: TGTGCCAGCAATCGAGGAGAGACGAGCTACGAGCAGTACTTC.

The chain combines TRBV11-2 with TRBJ1-2, with D possibly being TRBD1 (6 bases). Trimming cost V 4 bases and J 1 base, with 13 bases left between them. Per the germline V gene, CDR1 is SGHAT and CDR2 is FQNNGV. CDR3 length: 15 amino acids. The CDR3, as DNA: TGTGCCAGCAGCTCCCGGGGGGGCCTTAACTATGGCTACACCTTC. This translates into CASSSRGGLNYGYTF.

The chain recombines TRBV28 with TRBJ2-5; possibly TRBD1 for D (5 bases). Trimming left V 6 bases short and J 0 bases short, with 14 bases between. Germline assignment: CDR1 MDHEN and CDR2 SYDVKM. The CDR3 extends over 15 amino acids. The CDR3 sequence is CASSPRVLYQETQYF. The CDR3 DNA reads TGTGCCAGCAGCCCCAGGGTTCTGTACCAAGAGACCCAGTACTTC.

This clone was detected a few times. V and J are TRBV7-9 and TRBJ2-7; D is unresolved. The germline gives CDR1 SEHNR, CDR2 FQNEAQ (reference sequence). V dropped 6 bases and J dropped 3 bases, with 9 bases sitting between them. The CDR3 extends over 12 amino acids. CDR3 amino acids: CASRDRYYEQYF. The CDR3 nucleotides read TGTGCCAGCAGAGACCGATACTACGAGCAGTACTTC.

This chain connects TRBV11-3 to TRBJ2-1; D is tentatively TRBD1 or TRBD2 (6 bases each). This CDR3 contains 15 residues. Germline assignment: CDR1 SGHNT and CDR2 YENEEA. The ends were cut back, 2 bases at V and 6 bases at J, with 14 bases in the middle. This chain's CDR3 is CASSLYRGAPNEQFF. The CDR3 DNA sequence: TGTGCCAGCAGCTTATATAGGGGGGCGCCCAATGAGCAGTTCTTC.

V is TRBV11-2 and J is TRBJ2-7, with D hard to call. Looked up from germline, CDR1 is SGHAT and CDR2 is FQNNGV. The length of the CDR3 is 13 residues. The germline V and J ends were trimmed by 2 bases and 1 base, with 6 bases remaining between them. The CDR3, as DNA: TGTGCCAGCAGCTTAAGGGTATCCTACGAGCAGTACTTC. Its protein product is CASSLRVSYEQYF.

The chain recombines TRBV28 with TRBJ2-3; D may be TRBD2 (7 bases). Per the germline V gene, CDR1 is MDHEN and CDR2 is SYDVKM. CDR3 length: 18 amino acids. V was cut by 6 bases and J by 5 bases, with 27 bases left in between. CDR3 bases: TGTGCCAGCAGCGCAGGGGATGGGGGAGGGGCGGATGGAGATACGCAGTATTTT. Its translation is CASSAGDGGGADGDTQYF.

This CDR3 is CAISEANEQFF. DNA for the CDR3: TGTGCCATCAGTGAGGCCAATGAGCAGTTCTTC. The gene calls are TRBV10-3 and TRBJ2-1; the D is unclear. Germline-derived CDR1 and CDR2 are ENHRY and SYGVKD. The CDR3 spans 11 residues. V lost 2 bases and J lost 6, with 2 bases in between.

This chain connects TRBV27 to TRBJ2-1, with 7 nucleotides matching TRBD2. There are 15 residues in the CDR3. Germline V lookup: CDR1 MNHEY, CDR2 SMNVEV (reference sequence). The V gene end was trimmed by 2 bases and the J gene end by 5 bases; junction bases not matched to a gene: 6. CDR3 protein: CASSLAGVKHNEQFF. CDR3 DNA: TGTGCCAGCAGTTTAGCGGGAGTGAAACACAATGAGCAGTTCTTC.

This sequence joins TRBV7-8 and TRBJ1-1; D is unclear. V lost 6 bases to trimming and J lost 1 base, with 12 bases between them. The CDR3 spans 14 residues. Germline V gene sequence: CDR1 SGHVS, CDR2 FQNEAQ. The CDR3 is CASSTGDGNTEAFF. The CDR3 DNA reads TGTGCCAGCAGTACGGGAGACGGGAACACTGAAGCTTTCTTT. Using reference TRBV7-8 and TRBJ1-1 for the parts outside the CDR3, the full variable domain is GAGVSQSPRYKVAKRGQDVALRCDPISGHVSLFWYQQALGQGPEFLTYFQNEAQLDKSGLPSDRFFAERPEGSVSTLKIQRTQQEDSAVYLCASSTGDGNTEAFFGQGTRLTVV.

The V and J genes are TRBV5-6 and TRBJ1-1; D remains ambiguous. V lost 0 bases, J lost 10 bases, and 13 bases lay in between. CDR1 and CDR2 (germline): SGHDT, YYEEEE. The CDR3 length is 13 residues. The CDR3 is CASSLGADPSAFF. The CDR3 DNA follows: TGTGCCAGCAGCTTGGGGGCCGATCCATCAGCTTTCTTT.

By share of the sample, this clone is medium-sized. This chain connects TRBV5-1 to TRBJ2-7; tentative D call: TRBD2 (5 bases). There are 16 residues in the CDR3. Germline assignment: CDR1 SGHRS and CDR2 YFSETQ. The V end was cut by 4 bases, the J end by 3 bases, with 20 bases between. CDR3 sequence: CASSLRGIAPNYEQYF. The CDR3 coding sequence is TGCGCCAGCAGCCTCCGGGGAATAGCGCCTAACTACGAGCAGTACTTC.